The clone carrying this T cell receptor (beta chain) came up once. The antigen is unknown. The PCR ran on 60 Vbeta and 13 Jbeta primers. This table comes from immunoSEQ multiplex PCR, and its TCRdb copy is limited to in-frame clones, with some not included. The sample records 150,000 to 200,000 clones, 80% to 85% being singletons. This entry comes from a study of cytomegalovirus exposure and HLA in healthy donors. Study overall: A data release that came early held tens of millions of unique TCRs from HLA-typed donors. Findings of the study overall: A later analysis appeared to link common viral pathogens to several of the most significant clusters. Earlier findings revealed that most TCR beta V segments proved productive either about 87% or about 30% of the time. What TCR beta sequences reportedly achieved was accurate prediction of HLA-A and HLA-B alleles in most subjects.

V gave up 4 bases and J gave up 10 bases; unmatched junction bases: 5. CDR1 is ENHRY, CDR2 SYGVKD, per germline. The CDR3 loop spans 14 amino acids. J is TRBJ1-6 and V is TRBV10-3; 9 bases fit TRBD1. The receptor was derived from a woman between 18 and 30 years old in good health and CMV-seronegative. The sample comprised PBMCs. CDR3: CAISGGQGGSPLHF. In DNA, the CDR3 is TGTGCCATCAGTGGGGGACAGGGTGGATCACCCCTCCACTTT.